This T cell receptor (beta chain) was retrieved from a study of blood T cells in healthy people across ages. CDR1 is MNHNS and CDR2 is SASEGT in the germline V gene. After removal of 7 bases from V and 1 base from J, the junction contained 8 bases not matched to a gene. The CDR3 consists of 16 residues. Primers used in a second PCR of roughly 6 to 11 cycles were a sample-barcoded 5' primer and a J-beta primer mix. TCRdb processed the 5' RACE reads anew with MiXCR; each CDR3 protein has one entry. This sample yields fewer than 800,000 distinct CDR3 sequences, of which more than 20% are seen a single time; 8% to 10% belongs to the top ten. A few counts support this clonotype. The sample also formed part of further work on T cells of mothers and their children.

The sequenced sample consisted of blood. The chain has TRBV6-1 and TRBJ1-5; 9 bases are a match to TRBD1. The TCR comes from a boy younger than 18 in good health. Here the CDR3 reads CASIPGTGISNQPQHF. DNA for the CDR3: TGTGCCAGCATTCCTGGGACAGGGATAAGCAATCAGCCCCAGCATTTT.